The next 27 T cell receptor beta chains were all read from a single sample in a study of cytomegalovirus exposure and HLA in healthy donors. This PCR relied on a set of 60 Vbeta primers and 13 Jbeta primers. Profiled with immunoSEQ multiplex PCR; TCRdb holds only in-frame clones, not every one. The sample records 150,000 to 200,000 clones, roughly 80% being singletons. Specimen: PBMCs. These receptors were obtained from a girl aged 5 to 17 in good health and CMV-seropositive.

This chain uses TRBV5-1 with TRBJ1-2; D not resolved. Trimming left V 1 base short and J 3 bases short, with 13 bases between. Germline V gene lookup returns CDR1 SGHRS and CDR2 YFSETQ. The CDR3 covers 15 residues. The CDR3 here is CASSLTDPGDYGYTF. The CDR3 DNA follows: TGCGCCAGCAGCTTGACAGACCCCGGGGACTATGGCTACACCTTC.

The chain links TRBV2 to TRBJ2-1; 7 bases line up with TRBD1. The germline CDR1 and CDR2 sequences are SNHLY and FYNNEI. Trimming removed 5 bases from V and 5 bases from J; junction bases left unmatched: 6. The CDR3 length is 14 residues. The CDR3 nucleotides read TGTGCCAGCAGTCGGACAGGATTTGACAATGAGCAGTTCTTC. Protein product: CASSRTGFDNEQFF.

The V and J genes are TRBV7-2 and TRBJ2-7; TRBD1 might be the D (6 bases). Germline values: CDR1 SGHTA, CDR2 FQGNSA. The CDR3 runs 15 residues. Trimming stripped 1 base from V and 4 bases from J, with 14 bases between. The CDR3 protein is CASSLVGALGYEQYF. CDR3 coding DNA: TGTGCCAGCAGCTTAGTGGGGGCCTTAGGATACGAGCAGTACTTC. Drawing the rest from reference TRBV7-2 and TRBJ2-7, the complete variable domain is GAGVSQSPSNKVTEKGKDVELRCDPISGHTALYWYRQSLGQGLEFLIYFQGNSAPDKSGLPSDRFSAERTGGSVSTLTIQRTQQEDSAVYLCASSLVGALGYEQYFGPGTRLTVT.

V is TRBV19 and J is TRBJ2-3, with D tentatively TRBD2 (5 bases). The V end lost 2 bases, the J end lost 9 bases, and 9 bases lay between the germline ends. Germline V lookup: CDR1 LNHDA, CDR2 SQIVND (reference sequence). The CDR3 is made up of 12 amino acids. CDR3 region: CASSIIGETQYF. DNA of the CDR3: TGTGCCAGTAGTATAATCGGGGAGACGCAGTATTTT.

There are a few counts of this clone. The chain combines TRBV7-3 with TRBJ2-1; 12 bases align to TRBD2. The CDR3 has 15 amino acids. With 5 bases clipped from V and 5 bases from J, the junction kept 4 bases outside the gene matches. CDR1 and CDR2 (germline): SGHTA, FQGTGA. In DNA, the CDR3 is TGTGCCAGCAGCCTCCGACTAGCGGGGGACAATGAGCAGTTCTTC. It encodes CASSLRLAGDNEQFF.

This clone occurred once. The chain has TRBV5-1 and TRBJ2-6; D uncertain. The CDR3 runs 16 residues. CDR1 is SGHRS, CDR2 YFSETQ, per germline. V was cut by 1 base and J by 4 bases, with 12 bases left in between. In nucleotides, the CDR3 is TGCGCCAGCAGCTTGACCGGGTTATTCGGGGCCAACGTCCTGACTTTC. Its translation: CASSLTGLFGANVLTF.

J is TRBJ1-5 and V is TRBV2; 9 bases are a match to TRBD1. The germline gives CDR1 SNHLY, CDR2 FYNNEI. This CDR3 has 14 amino acids. V lost 1 base to trimming and J lost 7 bases; unmatched junction nucleotides: 2. CDR3 loop: CASSEEQGAQPQHF. The CDR3 DNA follows: TGTGCCAGCAGTGAAGAACAGGGGGCACAGCCCCAGCATTTT.

The rearrangement uses TRBV27 and TRBJ2-1, with D possibly matching TRBD2 (6 bases). Germline CDR1 is MNHEY and CDR2 is SMNVEV (reference sequence). V was pared by 5 bases and J by 5 bases, with 10 bases between. This CDR3 has 13 residues. Here the CDR3 DNA reads TGTGCCAGCAGTCGAGAGCGGGACAATGAGCAGTTCTTC. It translates to CASSRERDNEQFF.

The chain has TRBV5-6 and TRBJ1-1; a possible D gene is TRBD1 (6 bases). The V end was cut by 2 bases, the J end by 0 bases, with 14 bases between. CDR3 size: 16 residues. The germline V gene encodes CDR1 SGHDT and CDR2 YYEEEE. The DNA for the CDR3 is TGTGCCAGCAGCTTACGGAAGGGGGACCTGAACACTGAAGCTTTCTTT. Its protein is CASSLRKGDLNTEAFF.

The J gene is TRBJ2-1, the V gene TRBV19; D remains unclear. The CDR3 extends over 15 amino acids. The V gene lost 0 bases and the J gene lost 0 bases, with 6 bases spanning the gap. Germline-derived CDR1 and CDR2 are LNHDA and SQIVND (reference sequence). The CDR3 sequence: CASSIDRNSYNEQFF. The CDR3 region has the DNA TGTGCCAGTAGTATAGACAGAAACTCCTACAATGAGCAGTTCTTC.

The DNA of the CDR3 is TGTGCCAGTTCGGGACAATTAAACTATGGCTACACCTTC. It translates to CASSGQLNYGYTF. This rearrangement joins TRBV19 to TRBJ1-2, with a tentative D call TRBD1 (6 bases). Germline CDR1 LNHDA, CDR2 SQIVND (reference sequence). The CDR3 consists of 13 residues. With 8 bases removed from V and 2 bases from J, the gap between germline ends came to 12 bases.

The chain is built from TRBV2 and TRBJ2-5; perhaps TRBD2 as D (6 bases). V lost 8 bases and J 3 bases, leaving 19 bases between the germline ends. Germline CDR1 and CDR2: SNHLY and FYNNEI. CDR3 length equals 15 residues. CDR3: CASSWRGVREETQYF. For the CDR3, the DNA is TGTGCCAGCTCTTGGAGGGGTGTCCGGGAAGAGACCCAGTACTTC.

The chain recombines TRBV28 with TRBJ2-7; D is perhaps TRBD1 (6 bases). The V end was cut by 5 bases, the J end by 5 bases, with 10 bases between. The germline CDR1 and CDR2 sequences are MDHEN and SYDVKM. The CDR3 is 12 residues long. The CDR3 region is CASSQQGHEQYF. The CDR3 DNA is TGTGCCAGCAGTCAACAGGGTCACGAGCAGTACTTC.

The chain recombines TRBV28 with TRBJ2-1; tentatively, D is TRBD2 (5 bases). The CDR3 loop spans 13 amino acids. Germline CDR1 is MDHEN and CDR2 is SYDVKM. Trimming removed 3 bases at V and 8 bases at J, with 11 bases between. The CDR3 loop is CASSFGSGDEQFF. For the CDR3, the DNA is TGTGCCAGCAGTTTTGGCAGCGGCGATGAGCAGTTCTTC. Using reference TRBV28 and TRBJ2-1 for the parts outside the CDR3, the full variable domain is DVKVTQSSRYLVKRTGEKVFLECVQDMDHENMFWYRQDPGLGLRLIYFSYDVKMKEKGDIPEGYSVSREKKERFSLILESASTNQTSMYLCASSFGSGDEQFFGPGTRLTVL.

This chain links TRBV19 with TRBJ1-4; 11 nucleotides align to TRBD1. CDR3 length equals 15 residues. V was pared by 3 bases and J by 8 bases, with 5 bases of the junction left unmatched. CDR1 LNHDA and CDR2 SQIVND come from the germline V gene (reference sequence). The CDR3 loop reads CASSIGGQGAEKLFF. CDR3 DNA: TGTGCCAGTAGTATTGGTGGACAGGGGGCAGAAAAACTGTTTTTT.

This clone is a singleton in its sample. This chain links TRBV2 with TRBJ2-7, with 8 bases matching TRBD2. Germline trimming cut 5 bases from V and 5 bases from J; bases unmatched to any gene: 17. Germline V lookup: CDR1 SNHLY, CDR2 FYNNEI. This CDR3 comprises 17 residues. The CDR3 protein is CASSPGLGSKLGHEQYF. CDR3 DNA sequence: TGTGCCAGCAGTCCGGGACTAGGATCCAAGTTGGGCCACGAGCAGTACTTC.

The chain uses TRBV10-1 and TRBJ2-1, with TRBD2 matching 7 bases. The CDR3 totals 17 residues. The V gene's germline CDR1 is WNHNN and CDR2 SYGVQD (reference sequence). Trimming at V came to 1 base and at J to 3 bases, leaving 9 bases not matched to a gene. The CDR3 nucleotides read TGCGCCAGCAGTGAGTTTGGGGGAGGGCGACTCTACAATGAGCAGTTCTTC. Translated: CASSEFGGGRLYNEQFF.

This clone was seen once. The conserved phenylalanine or tryptophan is not found at the CDR3 terminus, so this likely reflects a read error. It is unclear where the CDR3 begins or ends on the DNA, so no DNA is shown, and the CDR3 is as TCRdb lists it. This chain connects TRBV18 to TRBJ1-4; TRBD1 reflects the table's D call only, with no check against the DNA. A total of 13 residues make up the CDR3, ends included. In germline, CDR1 is KGHSH, CDR2 LQKENI. CDR3 region: CASSTMDRGHGLR.

This clone was seen only a few times. The genes are TRBV6-1 and TRBJ1-1; 8 bases agree with TRBD1. Trimming at V came to 4 bases and at J to 3 bases, leaving 4 bases not matched to a gene. Germline values: CDR1 MNHNS, CDR2 SASEGT. The CDR3 is 14 amino acids. This chain's CDR3 is CASSGTGGDTEAFF. CDR3 nucleotides: TGTGCCAGCAGTGGTACAGGGGGTGACACTGAAGCTTTCTTT.

The chain combines TRBV29-1 with TRBJ2-3; 8 nucleotides match TRBD1. From germline, CDR1 is SQVTM and CDR2 ANQGSEA. The junction had 4 bases not matched to a gene; V was cut back by 8 bases and J by 3 bases. This CDR3 is 12 amino acids long. Here the CDR3 DNA reads TGCAGCACCGACAGGGGTACAGATACGCAGTATTTT. This sequence encodes CSTDRGTDTQYF.

This rearrangement joins TRBV19 to TRBJ2-2, with D unresolved. Germline V gene lookup returns CDR1 LNHDA and CDR2 SQIVND (reference sequence). The germline V and J ends were trimmed by 6 bases and 1 base, with 9 bases remaining between them. The CDR3 consists of 14 residues. The CDR3 nucleotides are TGTGCCAGTAGCGTGGCCAGGAACACCGGGGAGCTGTTTTTT. This sequence encodes CASSVARNTGELFF.

This chain links TRBV5-4 with TRBJ1-2; D remains ambiguous. CDR3 length equals 14 residues. Germline-derived CDR1 and CDR2 are SGHNT and YYREEE (reference sequence). V dropped 3 bases and J dropped 2 bases, with 11 bases sitting between them. The CDR3 nucleotides are TGTGCCAGCAGCTCGAGGGAGGAAAACTATGGCTACACCTTC. Encoded protein: CASSSREENYGYTF.

The V and J genes are TRBV4-1 and TRBJ2-7, with a tentative D call TRBD1 (5 bases). CDR3 length: 13 amino acids. The V gene's germline CDR1 is MGHRA and CDR2 YSYEKL. Trimming left V 1 base short and J 5 bases short, with 9 bases between. CDR3 in amino acids: CASSQVGAHEQYF. CDR3 bases: TGCGCCAGCAGCCAAGTAGGGGCCCACGAGCAGTACTTC.

J is TRBJ2-7 and V is TRBV7-6; 7 positions match TRBD2. The germline V gene has CDR1 SGHVS and CDR2 FNYEAQ. With V trimmed by 1 base and J by 5 bases, 11 bases remained unmatched. The CDR3 is 16 residues long. Here the CDR3 reads CASSLVVSGMVDEQYF. The CDR3 nucleotides read TGTGCCAGCAGCTTAGTTGTCAGCGGGATGGTCGACGAGCAGTACTTC.

This clone has just one count. V is TRBV4-1 and J is TRBJ1-4; 10 bases are shared with TRBD1. This CDR3 contains 15 residues. CDR1 is MGHRA and CDR2 is YSYEKL in the germline V gene. The ends lost 4 bases at V and 6 bases at J; junction bases unmatched: 5. This chain's CDR3 is CASSPEGTGDEKLFF. As DNA, the CDR3 is TGCGCCAGCAGCCCCGAGGGGACAGGGGATGAAAAACTGTTTTTT.

The chain combines TRBV5-4 with TRBJ2-7, with TRBD2 matching 11 bases. The germline CDR1 and CDR2 sequences are SGHNT and YYREEE (reference sequence). J lost 4 bases, V lost 2 bases, and 2 bases had no gene match. This CDR3 is 14 amino acids long. The chain's CDR3 is CASSFGTSGYEQYF. DNA for the CDR3: TGTGCCAGCAGCTTCGGGACTAGCGGATACGAGCAGTACTTC.

The chain couples TRBV29-1 to TRBJ1-1, with 7 bases fitting TRBD1. Unmatched junction bases numbered 6, after V lost 7 bases and J lost 1 base. The CDR3 loop spans 13 amino acids. CDR1 is SQVTM and CDR2 is ANQGSEA in the germline V gene. CDR3 coding DNA: TGCAGCGCTGACAGGGCTGCGAACACTGAAGCTTTCTTT. Translation gives CSADRAANTEAFF.